This TCR beta chain was observed in a study of blood T cell repertoires in COVID-19. Study-level background: Samples of COVID-19 (acute and convalescent) were obtained from the United States, Italy and Spain.

The CDR3 runs to 15 residues. The V and J ends lost 4 bases and 3 bases respectively, with 16 bases between them. The germline V gene encodes CDR1 MDHEN and CDR2 SYDVKM. As processed by the authors: Reference gene primers were amplified, and this amplification served to estimate nucleated cell counts. This table comes from immunoSEQ multiplex PCR, and its TCRdb copy is limited to in-frame clones, with some not included. V and J calls and clone size come straight from that table; D and trimming were deduced from the DNA. The sample shows about 150,000 clones, about nine tenths of them seen only once. The sequence derives from a man older than 75 with acute or convalescent COVID-19. Sequencing was done on a sample of peripheral blood. The rearrangement links TRBV28 to TRBJ2-7, with a tentative D call TRBD2 (5 bases). DNA for the CDR3: TGTGCCAGCAGTTCTCCCGGGGTCGGCAACTACGAGCAGTACTTC. Translating gives CASSSPGVGNYEQYF.